The subject of this entry is one TCR beta chain. Via MiXCR, TCRdb re-called the RT-PCR reads, giving one row per CDR3 protein. The repertoire holds about 680,000 distinct CDR3 sequences, with approximately 14% as singletons. This CDR3 is 14 amino acids long. Per germline, CDR1 SGDLS and CDR2 YYNGEE. Trimming took 2 bases from V and 7 from J, leaving 13 bases between them. This clonotype was obtained from a female donor in good health, serving as a healthy control. The chain couples TRBV9 to TRBJ2-1, with a possible D match to TRBD1 (7 bases). The sample consisted of memory CD4+ T cells from blood. Here the CDR3 reads CASSVSGGWNEQFF. CDR3 nucleotide sequence: TGTGCCAGCAGCGTCTCAGGGGGGTGGAATGAGCAGTTCTTC.